This TCR beta chain came from a study of blood T cell repertoires in COVID-19 (dated by TCRdb to the early 2020s). About the investigation overall: Samples from collaborators originated in the United States, Italy and Spain and spanned both the acute and convalescent phases of COVID-19. The prospective study material was composed of cDNA or gDNA derived from T cells, B-cell-depleted T cells, or PBMCs. Subjects who had been exposed to COVID-19, were actively infected with it, or had recovered from it provided the deeply sampled blood TCRbeta repertoires that made up the dataset. The repertoires were released in a freely available public database meant as a resource for research on the immune response to SARS-CoV-2. Samples came from the ongoing ImmuneRACE study (first 160 participants) plus 1,254 subjects from 6 global collaborators. A de-identified subject ID, COVID-19 status, age in years and sex were almost always included in the sample metadata. Where HLA class I and class II types were available, the types were taken from metadata supplied by the sample provider, not from assay-based typing. Overall results and qualifications from the work: The amount of clinical and demographic metadata varied by source and participant and was provided uncurated.

TCRbeta CDR3 regions were amplified from genomic DNA by means of the immunoSEQ Assay, a bias-controlled multiplex PCR. The authors' pipeline ran thus. Within the assay, amplification of reference gene primers was used to estimate how many nucleated cells each sample contained. To quantify the absolute abundance of each unique TCRbeta CDR3 rearrangement, sequence reads were collapsed and filtered. Productive Simpson clonality was computed per sample as the square root of Simpson's diversity index over productive rearrangements. In its TCRdb copy, this immuneACCESS table keeps in-frame sequences only and misses some clones. Where compared with another copy, unresolved V genes explain less than half of these, and the others have no known cause. V, J and clone size were drawn from that table, and D and trimming were deduced from the DNA. The sample data list 300,000 to 350,000 clones, and around 90% of these were observed just once. The ten top clones hold about 8.9% of the sample.

This clone appeared a single time. It lacks a known antigen. Base qualities are missing; no much larger clone stands one base away. Participants in the prospective study were enrolled through a virtual design, were aged roughly 18 to 100 years, and lived in under 25 United States geographic areas. Cohort assignment in the prospective study relied on participant-reported clinical history from a screening survey and a study questionnaire. ImmuneRACE Cohort 3 recovered participants were defined by two consecutive negative NP/OP PCR tests, healthcare professional clearance, or symptom resolution. In the prospective study, mobile phlebotomists collected whole blood, serum and a nasopharyngeal or oropharyngeal swab from each participant. Additional blood draws and questionnaires over an approximately 2-month period could optionally be provided by prospective study participants. Prospective study blood samples were shipped either frozen or at room temperature before DNA extraction.

The V and J ends are trimmed by 2 bases and 6 bases, leaving 8 bases between them. From the cysteine up to the phenylalanine, the CDR3 has a length of 13 residues. Only CDR3 DNA is held: 39 bases, read in frame from base 1. CDR1 and CDR2 (SGHAT, FQDESV) derive from the germline V gene (reference sequence). The V gene is TRBV11-1 and the J gene is TRBJ2-1; possibly the D gene is TRBD1, per 6 matching bases. Sequencing was performed on PBMCs or T cells enriched from blood (not recorded which). The clonotype was recovered from a woman under 30 who had recovered from COVID-19. The CDR3 protein is CASSLTGTNEQFF. The DNA sequence is given as TGTGCCAGCAGCTTAACAGGGACCAATGAGCAGTTCTTC. Full variable domain (CDR3 extended with the reference TRBV11-1 and TRBJ2-1 proteins): EAEVAQSPRYKITEKSQAVAFWCDPISGHATLYWYRQILGQGPELLVQFQDESVVDDSQLPKDRFSAERLKGVDSTLKIQPAELGDSAMYLCASSLTGTNEQFFGPGTRLTVL.